A single sample gave rise to the 3 T cell receptor beta chains below, sequenced in a study of OX40 agonist ivuxolimab in advanced cancers. The table came from immunoSEQ multiplex PCR; TCRdb's copy has only in-frame clones and leaves some out. The sample includes fewer than 85,000 clones, 75% to 90% of them seen just once. Sequenced here: CD4+ or CD8+ T cells sorted from blood, sampled in a trial of the OX40 agonist ivuxolimab. All receptors derive from an adult with an advanced solid tumor such as melanoma, head and neck, liver or kidney cancer.

The rearrangement links TRBV28 to TRBJ1-3, with D perhaps TRBD1 (5 bases). Germline V CDR1 and CDR2: MDHEN, SYDVKM. Trimming removed 7 bases at V and 0 bases at J, with 10 bases between. The CDR3 has 14 residues. The CDR3, as DNA: TGTGCCAGCAAGCGAGACAGCTCTGGAAACACCATATATTTT. Translating it yields CASKRDSSGNTIYF.

The CDR3: CASSRAGTQAFF. The CDR3 DNA reads as TGCGCCAGCAGCCGAGCCGGGACACAAGCTTTCTTT. V gene TRBV4-1 combines with J gene TRBJ1-1, with D possibly matching TRBD1 (6 bases). The germline CDR1 and CDR2 sequences are MGHRA and YSYEKL. The ends were cut back, 4 bases at V and 9 bases at J, with 12 bases in the middle. The CDR3 extends over 12 amino acids.

The chain carries TRBV18 and TRBJ1-2, with a weak D call TRBD1 (6 bases). V lost 0 bases, J lost 4 bases, and 12 bases lay in between. The CDR3 extends over 15 amino acids. The germline V gene has CDR1 KGHSH and CDR2 LQKENI. The CDR3 loop is CASSPPSRGSYGYTF. In DNA form, the CDR3 reads TGTGCCAGCTCACCACCGTCCAGGGGCAGCTATGGCTACACCTTC.